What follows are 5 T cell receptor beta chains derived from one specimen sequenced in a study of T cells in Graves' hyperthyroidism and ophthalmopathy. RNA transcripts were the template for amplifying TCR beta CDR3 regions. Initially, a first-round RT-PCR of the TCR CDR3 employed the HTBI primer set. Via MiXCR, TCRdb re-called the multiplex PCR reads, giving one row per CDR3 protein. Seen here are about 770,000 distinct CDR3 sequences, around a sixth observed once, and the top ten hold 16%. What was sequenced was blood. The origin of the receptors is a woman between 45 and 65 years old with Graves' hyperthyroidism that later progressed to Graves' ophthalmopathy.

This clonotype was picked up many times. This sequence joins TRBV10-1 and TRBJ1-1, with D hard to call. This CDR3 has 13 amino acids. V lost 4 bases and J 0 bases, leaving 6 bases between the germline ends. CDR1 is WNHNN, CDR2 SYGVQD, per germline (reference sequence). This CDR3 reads CASSGDLNTEAFF. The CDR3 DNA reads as TGCGCCAGCAGTGGTGACCTGAACACTGAAGCTTTCTTT.

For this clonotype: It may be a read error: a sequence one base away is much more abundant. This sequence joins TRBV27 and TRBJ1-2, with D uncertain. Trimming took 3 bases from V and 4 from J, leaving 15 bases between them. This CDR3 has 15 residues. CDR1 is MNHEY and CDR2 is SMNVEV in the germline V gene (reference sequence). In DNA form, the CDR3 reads TGTGCCAGCAGTTTGCCGGCACGCTTAGGCTATGGCTACACCTTC. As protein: CASSLPARLGYGYTF.

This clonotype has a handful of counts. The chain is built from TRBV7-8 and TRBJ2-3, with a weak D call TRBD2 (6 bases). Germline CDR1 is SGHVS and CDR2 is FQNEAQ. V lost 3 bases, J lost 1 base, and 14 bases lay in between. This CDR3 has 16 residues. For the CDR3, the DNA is TGTGCCAGCAGCTTTCCGGGCCCGGGGGGCACAGATACGCAGTATTTT. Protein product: CASSFPGPGGTDTQYF.

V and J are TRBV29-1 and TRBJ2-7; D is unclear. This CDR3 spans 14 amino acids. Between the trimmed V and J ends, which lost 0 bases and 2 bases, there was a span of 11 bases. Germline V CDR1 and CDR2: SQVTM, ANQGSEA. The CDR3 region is CSVEDRGETYEQYF. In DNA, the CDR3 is TGCAGCGTTGAAGATCGAGGCGAAACCTACGAGCAGTACTTC.

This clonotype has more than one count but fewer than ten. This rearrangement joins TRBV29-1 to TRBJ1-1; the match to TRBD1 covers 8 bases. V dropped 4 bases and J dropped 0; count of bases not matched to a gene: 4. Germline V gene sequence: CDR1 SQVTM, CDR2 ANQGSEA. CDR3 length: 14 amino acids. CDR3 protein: CSVGGDRLNTEAFF. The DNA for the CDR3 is TGCAGCGTTGGAGGGGACAGGCTGAACACTGAAGCTTTCTTT. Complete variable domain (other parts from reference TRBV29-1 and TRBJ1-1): SAVISQKPSRDICQRGTSLTIQCQVDSQVTMMFWYRQQPGQSLTLIATANQGSEATYESGFVIDKFPISRPNLTFSTLTVSNMSPEDSSIYLCSVGGDRLNTEAFFGQGTRLTVV.